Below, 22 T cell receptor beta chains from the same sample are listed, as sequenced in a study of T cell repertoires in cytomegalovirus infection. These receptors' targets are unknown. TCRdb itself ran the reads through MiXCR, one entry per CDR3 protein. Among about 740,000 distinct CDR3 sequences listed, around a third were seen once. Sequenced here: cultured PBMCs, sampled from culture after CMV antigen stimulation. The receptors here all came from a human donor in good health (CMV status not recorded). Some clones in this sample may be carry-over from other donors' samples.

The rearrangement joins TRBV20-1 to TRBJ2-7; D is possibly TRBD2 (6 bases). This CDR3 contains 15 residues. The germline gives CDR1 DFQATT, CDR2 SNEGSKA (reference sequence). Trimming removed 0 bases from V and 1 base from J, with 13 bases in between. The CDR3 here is CSARDAAAGSYEQYF. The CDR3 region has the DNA TGCAGTGCTAGAGACGCCGCGGCGGGGTCCTACGAGCAGTACTTC.

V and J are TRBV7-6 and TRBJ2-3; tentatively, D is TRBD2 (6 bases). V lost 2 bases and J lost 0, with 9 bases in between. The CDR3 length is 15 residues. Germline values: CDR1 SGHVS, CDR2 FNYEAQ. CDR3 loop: CASSLIGTSTDTQYF. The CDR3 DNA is TGTGCCAGCAGCTTAATTGGGACTAGCACAGATACGCAGTATTTT.

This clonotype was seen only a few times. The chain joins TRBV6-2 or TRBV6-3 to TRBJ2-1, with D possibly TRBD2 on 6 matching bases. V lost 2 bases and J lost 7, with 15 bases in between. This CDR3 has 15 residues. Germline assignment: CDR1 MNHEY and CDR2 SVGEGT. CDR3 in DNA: TGTGCCAGCAGTTACGGGGACTCGTTGGGGAATGAGCAGTTCTTC. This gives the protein CASSYGDSLGNEQFF.

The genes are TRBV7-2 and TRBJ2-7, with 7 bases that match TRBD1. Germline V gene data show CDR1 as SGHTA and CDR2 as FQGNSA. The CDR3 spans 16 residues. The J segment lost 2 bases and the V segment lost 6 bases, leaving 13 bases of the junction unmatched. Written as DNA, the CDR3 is TGTGCCAGCAGTTTGGTAGGGACAGTGTCTACCTACGAGCAGTACTTC. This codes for CASSLVGTVSTYEQYF.

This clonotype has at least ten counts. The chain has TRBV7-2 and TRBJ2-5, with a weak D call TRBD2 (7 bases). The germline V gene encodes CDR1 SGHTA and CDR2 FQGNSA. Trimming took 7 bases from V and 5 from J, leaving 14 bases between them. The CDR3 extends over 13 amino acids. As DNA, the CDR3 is TGTGCCAGCACCCCGGGGGGCGGGGAGACCCAGTACTTC. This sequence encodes CASTPGGGETQYF.

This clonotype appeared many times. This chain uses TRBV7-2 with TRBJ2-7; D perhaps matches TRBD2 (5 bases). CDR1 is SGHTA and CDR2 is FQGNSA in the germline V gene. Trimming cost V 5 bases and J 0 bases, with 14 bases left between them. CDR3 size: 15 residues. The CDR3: CASSLGLAYSYEQYF. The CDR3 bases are TGTGCCAGCAGCCTTGGTTTAGCGTACTCCTACGAGCAGTACTTC.

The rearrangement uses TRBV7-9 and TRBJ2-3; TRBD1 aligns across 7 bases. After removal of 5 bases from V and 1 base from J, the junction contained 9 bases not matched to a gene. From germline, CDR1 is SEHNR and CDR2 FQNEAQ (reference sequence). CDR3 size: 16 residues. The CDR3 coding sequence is TGTGCCAGCAGCGCTGAACAGGGGACGGGCACAGATACGCAGTATTTT. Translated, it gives CASSAEQGTGTDTQYF.

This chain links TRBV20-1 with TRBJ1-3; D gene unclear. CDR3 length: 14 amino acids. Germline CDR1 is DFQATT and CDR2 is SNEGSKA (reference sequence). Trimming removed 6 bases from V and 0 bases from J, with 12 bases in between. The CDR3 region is CSAPDGASGNTIYF. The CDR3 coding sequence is TGCAGTGCCCCGGACGGTGCCTCTGGAAACACCATATATTTT.

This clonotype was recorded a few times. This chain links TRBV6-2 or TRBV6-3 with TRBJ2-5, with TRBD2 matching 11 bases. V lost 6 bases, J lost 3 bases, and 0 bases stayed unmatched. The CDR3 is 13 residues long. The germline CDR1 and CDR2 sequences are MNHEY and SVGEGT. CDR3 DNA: TGTGCCAGCAGGACTAGCGGGGAAGAGACCCAGTACTTC. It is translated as CASRTSGEETQYF.

CDR3 residues: CASSSGTSTSTDTQYF. CDR3 DNA: TGTGCCAGCAGCTCCGGGACTTCGACTAGCACAGATACGCAGTATTTT. The chain recombines TRBV5-4 with TRBJ2-3, with a tentative D call TRBD2 (6 bases). This CDR3 region has 16 residues. The ends were cut back, 3 bases at V and 0 bases at J, with 14 bases in the middle. In germline, CDR1 is SGHNT, CDR2 YYREEE (reference sequence). The complete variable domain, with remaining parts taken from reference TRBV5-4 and TRBJ2-3, reads ETGVTQSPTHLIKTRGQQVTLRCSSQSGHNTVSWYQQALGQGPQFIFQYYREEENGRGNFPPRFSGLQFPNYSSELNVNALELDDSALYLCASSSGTSTSTDTQYFGPGTRLTVL.

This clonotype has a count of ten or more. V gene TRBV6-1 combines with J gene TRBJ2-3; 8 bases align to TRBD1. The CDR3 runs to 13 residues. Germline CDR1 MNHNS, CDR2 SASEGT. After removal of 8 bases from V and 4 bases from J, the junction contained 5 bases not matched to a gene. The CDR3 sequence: CASSETGADTQYF. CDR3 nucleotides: TGTGCCAGCTCTGAGACAGGGGCAGATACGCAGTATTTT.

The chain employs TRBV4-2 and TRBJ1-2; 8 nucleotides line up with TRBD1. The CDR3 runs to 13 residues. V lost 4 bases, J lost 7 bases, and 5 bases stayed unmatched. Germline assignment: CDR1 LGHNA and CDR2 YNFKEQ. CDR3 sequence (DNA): TGTGCCAGCAGCCTTCAGGGGGCCGGTGGCTACACCTTC. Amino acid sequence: CASSLQGAGGYTF.

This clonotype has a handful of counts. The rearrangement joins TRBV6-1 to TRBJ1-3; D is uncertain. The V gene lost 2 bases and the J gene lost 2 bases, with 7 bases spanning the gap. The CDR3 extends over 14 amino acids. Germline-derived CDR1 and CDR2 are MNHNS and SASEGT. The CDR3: CASSEWGTGNTIYF. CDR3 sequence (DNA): TGTGCCAGCAGTGAATGGGGTACTGGAAACACCATATATTTT.

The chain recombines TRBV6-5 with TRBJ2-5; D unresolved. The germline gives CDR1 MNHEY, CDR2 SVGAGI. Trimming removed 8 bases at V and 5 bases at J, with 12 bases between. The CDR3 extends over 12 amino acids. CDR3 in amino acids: CASGSRVETQYF. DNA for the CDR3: TGTGCCAGCGGATCTAGGGTTGAGACCCAGTACTTC.

CDR3 in DNA: TGTGCCAGCATGGTCGAGAGGGGTGGCGTGTACGAGCAGTACTTC. This sequence encodes CASMVERGGVYEQYF. J is TRBJ2-7 and V is TRBV6-1; D tentatively fits TRBD1 or TRBD2 (5 bases each). This CDR3 region has 15 residues. Germline CDR1 MNHNS, CDR2 SASEGT. V was trimmed by 7 bases and J by 4 bases, leaving 20 bases between them.

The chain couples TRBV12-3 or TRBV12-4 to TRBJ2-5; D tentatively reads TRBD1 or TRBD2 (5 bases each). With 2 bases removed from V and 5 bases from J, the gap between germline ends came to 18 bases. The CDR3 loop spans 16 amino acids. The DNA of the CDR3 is TGTGCCAGCAGTTTAACTCGGGTAGCGCCAGGGGAGACCCAGTACTTC. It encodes CASSLTRVAPGETQYF.

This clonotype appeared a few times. CDR3 sequence (DNA): TGTGCCAGCAGTAGGACAGGGACGGGTTCACCCCTCCACTTT. It yields the protein CASSRTGTGSPLHF. This chain connects TRBV27 to TRBJ1-6; 8 nucleotides align to TRBD1. The germline V gene has CDR1 MNHEY and CDR2 SMNVEV (reference sequence). This CDR3 is 14 amino acids long. With 5 bases clipped from V and 9 bases from J, the junction kept 6 bases outside the gene matches.

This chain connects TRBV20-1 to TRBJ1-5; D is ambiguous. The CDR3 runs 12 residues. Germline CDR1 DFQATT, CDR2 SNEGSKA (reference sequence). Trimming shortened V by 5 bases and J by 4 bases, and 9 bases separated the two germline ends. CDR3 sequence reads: CSALRANQPQHF. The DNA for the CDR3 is TGCAGTGCTCTCCGGGCGAATCAGCCCCAGCATTTT.

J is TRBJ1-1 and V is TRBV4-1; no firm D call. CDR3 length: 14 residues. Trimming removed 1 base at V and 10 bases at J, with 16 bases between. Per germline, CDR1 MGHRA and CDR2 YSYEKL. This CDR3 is CASSQAPGPQRAFF. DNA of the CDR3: TGCGCCAGCAGCCAAGCCCCCGGGCCCCAGAGAGCTTTCTTT.

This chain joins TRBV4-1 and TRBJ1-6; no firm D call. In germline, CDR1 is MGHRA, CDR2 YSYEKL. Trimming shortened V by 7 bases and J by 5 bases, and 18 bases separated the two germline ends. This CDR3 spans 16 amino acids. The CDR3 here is CASKWSVEHHNSPLHF. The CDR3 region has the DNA TGCGCCAGCAAGTGGTCGGTAGAACATCATAATTCACCCCTCCACTTT.

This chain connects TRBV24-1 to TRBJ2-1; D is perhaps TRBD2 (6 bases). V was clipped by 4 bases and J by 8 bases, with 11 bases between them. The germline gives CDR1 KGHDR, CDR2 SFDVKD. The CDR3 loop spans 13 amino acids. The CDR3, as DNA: TGTGCCACCAGTGACTCAGGGACTTATGAGCAGTTCTTC. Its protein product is CATSDSGTYEQFF.

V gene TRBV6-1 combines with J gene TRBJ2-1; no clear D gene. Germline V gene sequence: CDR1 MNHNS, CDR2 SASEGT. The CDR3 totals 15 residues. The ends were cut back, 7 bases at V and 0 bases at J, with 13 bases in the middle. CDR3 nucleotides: TGTGCCAGCACCCTTAGTACGAGCTCCTACAATGAGCAGTTCTTC. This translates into CASTLSTSSYNEQFF.